Presented here are 25 T cell receptor beta chains from one specimen sequenced in a study of blood T cell repertoires in COVID-19. The assay was immunoSEQ multiplex PCR, and TCRdb's table has in-frame clones only and misses some. The table lists some 350,000 clones, about 87% of them singletons, with about 5.7% in the top ten. The sequencing sample was made of PBMCs or T cells enriched from blood (not recorded which). These receptors were collected from a woman between 25 and 40 years old who had recovered from COVID-19.

This clone was picked up one time. The chain employs TRBV28 and TRBJ2-1, with a tentative D call TRBD2 (6 bases). Per germline, CDR1 MDHEN and CDR2 SYDVKM. This CDR3 has 16 amino acids. The ends were cut back, 5 bases at V and 1 base at J, with 15 bases in the middle. The CDR3 nucleotides are TGTGCCAGCAGTACCCCCCTGGGGAGGTCCTACAATGAGCAGTTCTTC. Translated, it gives CASSTPLGRSYNEQFF.

The chain links TRBV9 to TRBJ1-2; TRBD1 agrees at 10 bases. Germline CDR1 and CDR2: SGDLS and YYNGEE. The CDR3 length is 15 residues. V lost 2 bases, J lost 5 bases, and 6 bases stayed unmatched. The CDR3 is CASSVGRDRGYGYTF. DNA of the CDR3: TGTGCCAGCAGCGTGGGCCGGGACAGGGGATATGGCTACACCTTC. Full variable domain (missing parts from reference TRBV9 and TRBJ1-2): DSGVTQTPKHLITATGQRVTLRCSPRSGDLSVYWYQQSLDQGLQFLIQYYNGEERAKGNILERFSAQQFPDLHSELNLSSLELGDSALYFCASSVGRDRGYGYTFGSGTRLTVV.

The gene calls are TRBV3-1 (or the pseudogene TRBV3-2) and TRBJ2-1; TRBD2 agrees at 7 bases. V was clipped by 6 bases and J by 3 bases; unmatched bases: 11. This CDR3 comprises 16 residues. Germline V gene lookup returns CDR1 LGHDT and CDR2 YNNKEL (reference sequence). Written as DNA, the CDR3 is TGTGCCAGCAGTTCCTACGGGCTAGCGGACTACAATGAGCAGTTCTTC. Encoded protein: CASSSYGLADYNEQFF.

CDR3 nucleotides: TGTGCCAGCAGCTTGGGCAGGGGGACAGATACGCAGTATTTT. Translation gives CASSLGRGTDTQYF. This sequence joins TRBV11-3 and TRBJ2-3, with 7 bases that match TRBD1. CDR1 is SGHNT, CDR2 YENEEA, per germline. The V gene end was trimmed by 3 bases and the J gene end by 3 bases; junction bases not matched to a gene: 3. The CDR3 covers 14 residues.

The chain combines TRBV27 with TRBJ2-7, with TRBD1 matching 7 bases. The V and J ends lost 6 bases and 2 bases, in that order; junction bases with no gene match: 10. This CDR3 spans 15 amino acids. From germline, CDR1 is MNHEY and CDR2 SMNVEV (reference sequence). CDR3 bases: TGTGCCAGCAGCTCGACAGGGATTCGGACCTACGAGCAGTACTTC. It yields the protein CASSSTGIRTYEQYF.

The genes are TRBV7-9 and TRBJ2-2; TRBD1 matches 12 bases. CDR1 is SEHNR, CDR2 FQNEAQ, per germline (reference sequence). The CDR3 consists of 18 residues. V was pared by 7 bases and J by 7 bases, with 16 bases of the junction left unmatched. CDR3 in amino acids: CASIGSVPGQGASGELFF. CDR3 bases: TGTGCCAGCATCGGTTCTGTCCCGGGACAGGGGGCGAGCGGGGAGCTGTTTTTT. The whole variable domain, remainder taken from reference TRBV7-9 and TRBJ2-2, is DTGVSQNPRHKITKRGQNVTFRCDPISEHNRLYWYRQTLGQGPEFLTYFQNEAQLEKSRLLSDRFSAERPKGSFSTLEIQRTEQGDSAMYLCASIGSVPGQGASGELFFGEGSRLTVL.

The chain couples TRBV7-8 to TRBJ1-1; D unresolved. CDR3 length: 14 amino acids. Germline assignment: CDR1 SGHVS and CDR2 FQNEAQ. V was trimmed by 4 bases and J by 1 base, leaving 10 bases between them. As DNA, the CDR3 is TGTGCCAGCAGCTCCACAAATACGAACACTGAAGCTTTCTTT. This gives the protein CASSSTNTNTEAFF.

The chain couples TRBV4-3 to TRBJ1-3; 8 nucleotides line up with TRBD1. Germline-derived CDR1 and CDR2 are LGHNA and YSLEER. V was clipped by 3 bases and J by 9 bases; unmatched bases: 10. This CDR3 spans 15 amino acids. The CDR3 here is CASSQAGQGEVTIYF. The CDR3 bases are TGCGCCAGCAGCCAGGCAGGACAGGGAGAGGTCACCATATATTTT.

This clone was counted once. CDR3 sequence: CASTPWGSQGIDTQYF. The DNA for the CDR3 is TGCGCCAGCACCCCCTGGGGATCGCAGGGTATAGATACGCAGTATTTT. The genes are TRBV5-1 and TRBJ2-3, with D maybe TRBD1 (5 bases). Trimming shortened V by 6 bases and J by 5 bases, and 22 bases separated the two germline ends. Germline values: CDR1 SGHRS, CDR2 YFSETQ. CDR3 length: 16 residues. Combining the CDR3 with reference TRBV5-1 and TRBJ2-3 gives the whole variable domain KAGVTQTPRYLIKTRGQQVTLSCSPISGHRSVSWYQQTPGQGLQFLFEYFSETQRNKGNFPGRFSGRQFSNSRSEMNVSTLELGDSALYLCASTPWGSQGIDTQYFGPGTRLTVL.

This chain uses TRBV7-9 with TRBJ1-4; weak D call: TRBD1 (5 bases). Germline loops: CDR1 SEHNR, CDR2 FQNEAQ (reference sequence). CDR3 size: 14 residues. The ends were cut back, 2 bases at V and 6 bases at J, with 10 bases in the middle. CDR3 residues: CASSLRGVDEKLFF. The CDR3 DNA reads as TGTGCCAGCAGCTTACGGGGGGTGGATGAAAAACTGTTTTTT.

The chain combines TRBV11-2 with TRBJ1-6; D is uncertain. The CDR3 covers 14 residues. CDR1 is SGHAT, CDR2 FQNNGV, per germline. V dropped 3 bases and J dropped 8 bases, with 11 bases sitting between them. CDR3 nucleotides: TGTGCCAGCAGCTTTGGCTGGTATGATTCACCCCTCCACTTT. Residues: CASSFGWYDSPLHF.

V gene TRBV28 combines with J gene TRBJ2-5; 7 bases match TRBD1. The junction had 7 bases not matched to a gene; V was cut back by 7 bases and J by 5 bases. Germline V CDR1 and CDR2: MDHEN, SYDVKM. This CDR3 is 13 amino acids long. CDR3 sequence: CASNNRGRETQYF. CDR3 nucleotides: TGTGCCAGCAACAACAGGGGCCGGGAGACCCAGTACTTC.

The rearrangement joins TRBV5-4 to TRBJ1-6; D not certain. With 6 bases removed from V and 7 bases from J, the gap between germline ends came to 14 bases. The germline V gene encodes CDR1 SGHNT and CDR2 YYREEE (reference sequence). The CDR3 consists of 14 residues. CDR3 region: CASTFRGDNSPLHF. The CDR3 bases are TGTGCCAGCACTTTTCGGGGAGACAATTCACCCCTCCACTTT. Filled out from reference TRBV5-4 and TRBJ1-6, the complete variable domain reads ETGVTQSPTHLIKTRGQQVTLRCSSQSGHNTVSWYQQALGQGPQFIFQYYREEENGRGNFPPRFSGLQFPNYSSELNVNALELDDSALYLCASTFRGDNSPLHFGNGTRLTVT.

The chain employs TRBV21-1 and TRBJ1-1; TRBD1, as called in the table, went unchecked against the DNA. TRBV21-1 is a documented pseudogene. The CDR3 loop spans 16 amino acids. For the CDR3, the DNA is TGTGCCAGCCCCAGTGGCAGGGGTGGTTGGGACACTGAAGCTTTCTTT. The encoded protein is CASPSGRGGWDTEAFF.

V is TRBV7-3 and J is TRBJ1-1; 12 positions agree with TRBD1. V gave up 5 bases and J gave up 3 bases; unmatched junction bases: 13. This CDR3 has 18 amino acids. Per the germline V gene, CDR1 is SGHTA and CDR2 is FQGTGA. In nucleotides, the CDR3 is TGTGCCAGCAGCCCCCCCCCGGGACAGGGGGCACTTCACACTGAAGCTTTCTTT. Protein product: CASSPPPGQGALHTEAFF.

This clone was seen once. V usage is TRBV4-1 and J usage is TRBJ2-7, with 7 bases aligning to TRBD2. V lost 2 bases and J lost 2; bases outside the gene matches: 6. The length of the CDR3 is 15 residues. Germline V gene data show CDR1 as MGHRA and CDR2 as YSYEKL. CDR3 DNA sequence: TGCGCCAGCAGCCAAATGGGGGGGTCCCCCTACGAGCAGTACTTC. As protein: CASSQMGGSPYEQYF.

V usage is TRBV5-4 and J usage is TRBJ1-3; D ambiguous. Trimming cost V 1 base and J 0 bases, with 5 bases left between them. Looked up from germline, CDR1 is SGHNT and CDR2 is YYREEE (reference sequence). The CDR3 loop spans 14 amino acids. The CDR3 loop reads CASSLSVSGNTIYF. CDR3 coding DNA: TGTGCCAGCAGCTTGTCCGTCTCTGGAAACACCATATATTTT. The variable domain in full, with the rest retrieved from reference TRBV5-4 and TRBJ1-3, is ETGVTQSPTHLIKTRGQQVTLRCSSQSGHNTVSWYQQALGQGPQFIFQYYREEENGRGNFPPRFSGLQFPNYSSELNVNALELDDSALYLCASSLSVSGNTIYFGEGSWLTVV.

This clone was detected once. This chain links TRBV6-5 with TRBJ2-1; D possibly corresponds to TRBD1 (6 bases). CDR3 length equals 15 residues. The V gene lost 6 bases and the J gene lost 1 base, with 13 bases spanning the gap. Germline V gives CDR1 MNHEY, CDR2 SVGAGI. This chain's CDR3 is CASRRGIRSYNEQFF. CDR3 in DNA: TGTGCCAGCAGAAGGGGGATCCGTTCCTACAATGAGCAGTTCTTC.

The chain carries TRBV4-1 and TRBJ2-7; a possible D gene is TRBD1 (5 bases). The CDR3 has 15 residues. Trimming took 4 bases from V and 0 from J, leaving 13 bases between them. Germline V lookup: CDR1 MGHRA, CDR2 YSYEKL. The CDR3 DNA reads as TGCGCCAGCAGCCCGACGGTGGACACCTCCTACGAGCAGTACTTC. This codes for CASSPTVDTSYEQYF.

The gene calls are TRBV11-2 and TRBJ1-1, with D hard to call. The CDR3 contains 13 residues. The germline CDR1 and CDR2 sequences are SGHAT and FQNNGV. Trimming shortened V by 6 bases and J by 0 bases, and 8 bases separated the two germline ends. CDR3 DNA sequence: TGTGCCAGCAGGCCGGACTTGAACACTGAAGCTTTCTTT. Translation: CASRPDLNTEAFF.

The table lists this clone with a count of one. The J gene is TRBJ1-6, the V gene TRBV9; D remains unclear. Trimming took 2 bases from V and 7 from J, leaving 10 bases between them. The CDR3 runs to 14 residues. CDR1 and CDR2 (germline): SGDLS, YYNGEE. The CDR3 is CASSVGGINSPLHF. The DNA of the CDR3 is TGTGCCAGCAGCGTCGGCGGGATCAATTCACCCCTCCACTTT.

This rearrangement joins TRBV28 to TRBJ1-2; D perhaps matches TRBD1 (6 bases). The V gene's germline CDR1 is MDHEN and CDR2 SYDVKM. V dropped 3 bases and J dropped 7 bases, with 15 bases sitting between them. The length of the CDR3 is 14 residues. CDR3 loop: CASSFVGGLSGYTF. The CDR3 coding sequence is TGTGCCAGCAGTTTCGTCGGGGGGCTGAGTGGCTACACCTTC.

The rearrangement uses TRBV7-2 and TRBJ2-7, with D perhaps matching TRBD1 (5 bases). This CDR3 region has 12 residues. Trimming removed 5 bases at V and 3 bases at J, with 8 bases between. Germline lookup yields CDR1 SGHTA and CDR2 FQGNSA. CDR3 protein: CASSTTGYEQYF. The CDR3 bases are TGTGCCAGCAGCACCACAGGCTACGAGCAGTACTTC.

This clone came up once. The V gene is TRBV9, the J gene TRBJ1-2; 8 nucleotides align to TRBD1. J was trimmed by 4 bases and V by 3 bases; bases with no gene match: 11. Germline V gene lookup returns CDR1 SGDLS and CDR2 YYNGEE. The CDR3 is 16 residues long. The CDR3 DNA is TGTGCCAGCAGCGCACAGGGGGAGCCTTCCCTCTATGGCTACACCTTC. Its translation: CASSAQGEPSLYGYTF.

The chain employs TRBV27 and TRBJ1-5, with 9 positions matching TRBD1. This CDR3 spans 14 amino acids. The V gene's germline CDR1 is MNHEY and CDR2 SMNVEV (reference sequence). Germline trimming cut 7 bases from V and 6 bases from J; bases unmatched to any gene: 7. The CDR3 region has the DNA TGTGCCAGCAAACCCGGGACAGGGTTTCAGCCCCAGCATTTT. This encodes CASKPGTGFQPQHF.